This is a list of T cell receptor beta chains from one sample in a study of blood T cells in healthy people across ages. TCRdb reprocessed the 5' RACE reads via MiXCR and lists one record per CDR3 protein. The sample yields hundreds of thousands of distinct CDR3 sequences, about 54% seen once. Specimen: blood. Every receptor here comes from a man aged 55-75 years in good health. Both conserved end residues are part of each CDR3. The D gene is left open where the match is weak. Expanded clones are given a class, and other clones once, few, many or no size at all.

V	D	size	J	DNA	CDR3
TRBV6-2/TRBV6-3	NA	NA	TRBJ2-3	TGTGCCAGCAGTTACGGTCCAGGGGGCACAGATACGCAGTATTTT	CASSYGPGGTDTQYF
TRBV20-1	NA	NA	TRBJ1-1	TGCAGTGCTATCCGAAGCCCACAGCGGAACACTGAAGCTTTCTTT	CSAIRSPQRNTEAFF
TRBV12-3/TRBV12-4	TRBD2	NA	TRBJ2-2	TGTGCCAGCAGGCGGGGGGCCACCGGGGAGCTGTTTTTT	CASRRGATGELFF
TRBV4-1	NA	few	TRBJ2-5	TGCGCCAGCCGCCGCTCCTGGGAGAGTCAAGAGACCCAGTACTTC	CASRRSWESQETQYF
TRBV10-1	NA	NA	TRBJ2-4	TGCGCCAGCAGTGACAGGCTCAACATTCAGTACTTC	CASSDRLNIQYF
TRBV11-2	TRBD1	NA	TRBJ2-7	TGTGCCAGCAGCTTCACAGGGGATTACGTGCAGTACTTC	CASSFTGDYVQYF
TRBV29-1	NA	NA	TRBJ1-1	TGCAGCGTCGCAGGGACTGCCGCGGCTTTCTTT	CSVAGTAAAFF
TRBV7-9	NA	NA	TRBJ2-6	TGTGCCAGCAGCCCGACTAGGGGCTCTGGGGCCAACGTCCTGACTTTC	CASSPTRGSGANVLTF
TRBV11-2	TRBD1	NA	TRBJ2-5	TGTGCCAGCAGCTTGTACAGGGGAGAAGAGACCCAGTACTTC	CASSLYRGEETQYF
TRBV5-1	NA	NA	TRBJ2-5	TGCGCCAGCAGCCTCCAGAGCCTTCGGGAGACCCAGTACTTC	CASSLQSLRETQYF
TRBV20-1	NA	once	TRBJ1-2	TGCAGTGCTAGCCCTAGAATTGGGGGCTACACCTTC	CSASPRIGGYTF
TRBV20-1	NA	NA	TRBJ2-3	TGCAGTGCTAGCGGTAGGGCAGATACGCAGTATTTT	CSASGRADTQYF
TRBV5-1	NA	NA	TRBJ2-4	TGCGCCAGCAGCCCCACAAACAAAAACATTCAGTACTTC	CASSPTNKNIQYF
TRBV28	NA	NA	TRBJ1-5	TGTGCCAGCAAGGGGATCAGTGGCAATCAGCCCCAGCATTTT	CASKGISGNQPQHF
TRBV6-1	NA	NA	TRBJ2-1	TGTGCCAGCACCGGGGGTGGAGAAGAGACCCAGTTCTTC	CASTGGGEETQFF
TRBV14	TRBD1	NA	TRBJ1-2	TGTGCCAGCAGCCAAGTCAGGGGGCGTTTCGGCTACACCTTC	CASSQVRGRFGYTF
TRBV7-9	NA	NA	TRBJ2-1	TGTGCCAGCAGCAAAATGGGCCAAGGTTACAATGAGCAGTTCTTC	CASSKMGQGYNEQFF
TRBV10-2	NA	NA	TRBJ2-2	TGCGCCAGCAGATCGAACGGGGAGCTGTTTTTT	CASRSNGELFF
TRBV24-1	NA	once	TRBJ2-3	TGTGCCACCAGTGATTTCCCTGGGGATACGCAGTATTTT	CATSDFPGDTQYF
TRBV3-1	TRBD1	few	TRBJ2-1	TGTGCCAGCAGCCGCAAGGGACAGTATGAGCAGTTCTTC	CASSRKGQYEQFF
TRBV2	NA	NA	TRBJ1-2	TGTGCCAGCAGTGAAGGGGGGTCTTTCTATGGCTACACCTTC	CASSEGGSFYGYTF
TRBV20-1	NA	NA	TRBJ2-1	TGCAGTGCTTATAGAGGGGCGACCTACAATGAGCAGTTCTTC	CSAYRGATYNEQFF
TRBV6-2/TRBV6-3	TRBD2	once	TRBJ2-1	TGTGCCAGCAGTTACTCGGGGGGGGAGGAGCAGTTCTTC	CASSYSGGEEQFF
TRBV6-5	NA	NA	TRBJ1-6	TGTGCCAGCAGTTACTCGTCGGGTTCGGGTGGGATTCTGAATTCACCCCTCCACTTT	CASSYSSGSGGILNSPLHF
TRBV11-3	TRBD1	once	TRBJ2-3	TGTGCCAGCAGCTTAGGGGGACAGACTTTTAGCACAGATACGCAGTATTTT	CASSLGGQTFSTDTQYF
TRBV6-2/TRBV6-3	TRBD2	NA	TRBJ2-5	TGTGCCAGCAGTTACTCGCGGGCTAGCGGGGGGTCGCAAGAGACCCAGTACTTC	CASSYSRASGGSQETQYF
TRBV29-1	TRBD1	NA	TRBJ2-5	TGCAGCTTGGGGACAGGGGGCGTGGAGACCCAGTACTTC	CSLGTGGVETQYF
TRBV20-1	TRBD2	NA	TRBJ2-5	TGCAGTGCTAGAGTCGGCGGGGGAGGATCGGAGACCCAGTACTTC	CSARVGGGGSETQYF
TRBV5-1	NA	NA	TRBJ2-1	TGCGCCAGCCGTAGACGGGGGTGGGACGATGAGCAGTTCTTC	CASRRRGWDDEQFF
TRBV3-1	TRBD2	NA	TRBJ2-3	TGTGCCAGCAGCCGGGGACTAGCCCTAGATGCGCAGTATTTT	CASSRGLALDAQYF
TRBV7-9	NA	NA	TRBJ2-1	TGTGCCAGCAGTGGGGGAAATGAGCAGTTCTTC	CASSGGNEQFF
TRBV20-1	NA	few	TRBJ1-2	TGCAGTGCAGCCCCCCAGGGCTGGTATGGCTACACCTTC	CSAAPQGWYGYTF
TRBV10-3	NA	once	TRBJ2-1	TGTGCCATCAGTGAAGTAGGGCAGGCCCCAGAACAGTTCTTC	CAISEVGQAPEQFF
TRBV6-1	TRBD1	few	TRBJ1-6	TGTGCCAGCAGTGAGGGGGACAGAAGGAGCTCCTATAATTCACCCCTCCACTTT	CASSEGDRRSSYNSPLHF
TRBV18	TRBD1	NA	TRBJ2-4	TGTGCCAGCTCACCCAGAACAGGGGATGGGGCCAAAAACATTCAGTACTTC	CASSPRTGDGAKNIQYF
TRBV29-1	TRBD2	NA	TRBJ2-5	TGCAGCGTTGTGGGACTAGCGGGGGTATGGTACTTC	CSVVGLAGVWYF
TRBV5-1	NA	NA	TRBJ2-6	TGCGCCAGCAGCTTGGCAGTCTCTGGGGCCAACGTCCTGACTTTC	CASSLAVSGANVLTF
TRBV10-3	TRBD1	NA	TRBJ2-7	TGTGCCATCAGTGAGTACCGACAGGGGGGATACGAGCAGTACTTC	CAISEYRQGGYEQYF
TRBV20-1	NA	NA	TRBJ2-5	TGCAGTGCCAGTTCGGTTGTTGGCTACCAAGAGACCCAGTACTTC	CSASSVVGYQETQYF
TRBV20-1	NA	NA	TRBJ2-6	TGCAGTGCCCGGGAGAGTATGGGAGGGGCCAACGTCCTGACTTTC	CSARESMGGANVLTF
TRBV14	NA	once	TRBJ1-6	TGTGCCAGCAGCCGAGAGTTTTTCGCAGGTCATAATTCACCCCTCCACTTT	CASSREFFAGHNSPLHF
TRBV12-3/TRBV12-4	NA	NA	TRBJ1-5	TGTGCCAGCAGTTTGCAGGCGGGGTCCCTTCGTACTTATAGCAATCAGCCCCAGCATTTT	CASSLQAGSLRTYSNQPQHF
TRBV20-1	TRBD1	NA	TRBJ2-5	TGCAGTGCTTTGACAGGGGGGTACCAAGAGACCCAGTACTTC	CSALTGGYQETQYF
TRBV3-1	TRBD1	few	TRBJ2-7	TGTGCCAGCAGCCAAGTCCAGCCGGGACAGGGAAAGGACGAGCAGTACTTC	CASSQVQPGQGKDEQYF
TRBV7-8	TRBD1	NA	TRBJ2-2	TGTGCCAGCACCCCAGGGACAGGCCACACCGGGGAGCTGTTTTTT	CASTPGTGHTGELFF